This TCR beta chain was found in a study of T cell changes during pregnancy in multiple sclerosis. Generated by immunoSEQ multiplex PCR, the TCRdb table keeps only in-frame clones and is missing some. The data hold fewer than 30,000 clones, with 90% observed a single time. The germline V gene has CDR1 LNHDA and CDR2 SQIVND (reference sequence). This CDR3 region has 16 residues. The germline V and J ends were trimmed by 2 bases and 4 bases, with 17 bases remaining between them. This clonotype originated in a female donor in good health, enrolled as a control in a pregnancy study. V is TRBV19 and J is TRBJ1-2; D perhaps matches TRBD1 (5 bases). Sequences were derived from CD8+ T cells from peripheral blood mononuclear cells, sampled in the third trimester of pregnancy. The CDR3 loop reads CASSISPPGTGYGYTF. The CDR3 DNA reads as TGTGCCAGTAGTATATCCCCCCCCGGGACTGGCTATGGCTACACCTTC.